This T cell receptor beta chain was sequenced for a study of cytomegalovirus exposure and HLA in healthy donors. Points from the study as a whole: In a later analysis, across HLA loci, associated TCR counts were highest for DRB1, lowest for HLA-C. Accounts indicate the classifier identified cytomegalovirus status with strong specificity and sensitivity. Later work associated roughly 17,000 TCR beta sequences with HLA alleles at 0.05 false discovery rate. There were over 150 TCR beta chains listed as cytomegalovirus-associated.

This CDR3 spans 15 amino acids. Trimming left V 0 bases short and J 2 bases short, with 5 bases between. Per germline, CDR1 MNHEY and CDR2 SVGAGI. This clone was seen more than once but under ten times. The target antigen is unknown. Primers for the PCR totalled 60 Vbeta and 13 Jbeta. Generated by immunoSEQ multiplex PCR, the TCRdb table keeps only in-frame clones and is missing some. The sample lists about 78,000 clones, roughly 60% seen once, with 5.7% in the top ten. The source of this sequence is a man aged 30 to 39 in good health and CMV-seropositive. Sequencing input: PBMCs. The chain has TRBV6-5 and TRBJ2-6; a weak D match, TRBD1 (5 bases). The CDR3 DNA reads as TGTGCCAGCAGTTACTCAGGGGCTGGGGCCAACGTCCTGACTTTC. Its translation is CASSYSGAGANVLTF.